The TCR beta chain described here comes from a study of blood T cells in healthy people across ages. Whole-study findings and limits: Unsorted PBMCs blocked a conclusive comparison of naive and antigen-experienced cells. Nothing was known about donor CMV status, and this possibly confounded expanded clonotype changes.

V was clipped by 2 bases and J by 7 bases, with 9 bases between them. This CDR3 has 12 residues. The germline V gene encodes CDR1 MNHNS and CDR2 SASEGT. With a J-beta primer mix and a sample-barcoded 5' primer, a second PCR ran about 6 to 11 cycles. A 12-random-nucleotide template-switch adaptor tagged each cDNA molecule. TCRdb reprocessed the 5' RACE reads via MiXCR and lists one record per CDR3 protein. The repertoire holds 1.5 million to 2 million distinct CDR3 sequences, with 49% as singletons. No fewer than 7 million PBMCs went into each sample. Remarks on this clonotype: The antigen is unknown.

The receptor's source is a woman aged 35 to 49 in good health. The chain couples TRBV6-1 to TRBJ2-7, with no clear D. The sequencing sample was made of blood. CDR3 protein: CASSEMVTEQYF. In DNA, the CDR3 is TGTGCCAGCAGTGAAATGGTCACTGAGCAGTACTTC.